This T cell receptor beta chain was observed in a study of neoadjuvant anti-PD-1 for oral cavity cancer (dated by TCRdb to the early 2020s). About the study as a whole: Three to four biweekly doses of nivolumab at 3 mg/kg were mostly administered to patients before curative-intent surgical resection. For patients who did not progress, a fourth nivolumab dose was given around day 43, followed by definitive surgical resection on days 50-56. Responders were defined as patients with complete response, partial response or stable disease by RECIST 1.1; non-responders were defined as patients with progression. The parent correlative cohort had 12 patients and a response rate of 33%. General findings and caveats noted by the study authors: Only a few patients per response group were included in the TCR analyses, and larger cohorts for validation were called for by the authors. A higher pretreatment blood Treg/Th17 ratio correlated with both higher pretreatment blood TCRbeta clonality and lower post-treatment tumor TCRbeta clonality. Larger post-treatment sizes of preexisting intratumoral clones correlated with greater tumor shrinkage, suggesting expansion of preexisting clones contributed to response.

The CDR3 measures 12 amino acids from cysteine to phenylalanine. The read is trimmed to its CDR3 DNA, 36 bases read in frame from base 1. The germline V gene (reference sequence) sets CDR1 to LNHDA and CDR2 to SQIVND. Trimming accounts for 9 bases at V and 7 bases at J, while the number of junction bases matched to no gene is 7. This clone was recorded a few times. Its antigen is currently not known. No much larger clonotype is one base removed from it; base qualities were not supplied. Survey sequencing of tumors used two replicates per sample, and the tumor libraries mostly started from approximately 5 ug of input genomic DNA. The immunoSEQ hsTCRbeta kit was used to prepare TCRbeta libraries according to the manufacturer's instructions. An Illumina NovaSeq 6000 S4 flow cell was used to sequence the final libraries, which had first been combined to 3 nM. From the authors' description of their analysis: The immunoSEQ Analyzer handled quality control and preprocessing of the raw data. The analysis was limited to productive rearrangements, and each clonotype was defined by a unique CDR3 amino acid sequence. Repertoire clonality was estimated as the Gini-Simpson index, which was calculated using the R package tcR. Student's t test was used to compare Gini indices, and Pearson correlation was used to assess associations with tumor size change. TCRdb holds this immuneACCESS table with in-frame rearrangements only. Some clones are missing; in checked studies, unresolved V genes explain under half, and the rest has no known cause. The DNA was the basis for D and trimming; V, J and clone size are from that table. This sample is represented by about 37,000 clones; about 36% of them were singletons. Clones ranked in the top ten supply about 16% of the sample.

The sample's time point label, decoded: after neoadjuvant nivolumab, at surgical resection. Patients were newly diagnosed with stage II-IVA oral cavity squamous cell carcinoma and had received no prior systemic or radiation treatment. The cohort was made up of patients with locally advanced, HPV-negative oral cavity squamous cell carcinoma. Samples came from a longitudinal correlative study of a single-arm phase II trial of neoadjuvant nivolumab in oral cavity squamous cell carcinoma. Subject-matched pre- and post-treatment PBMCs and tumors from three responders and three non-responders were subjected to genomic DNA-based TCRbeta sequencing. The Maxwell RSC DNA from Tissue kit was used to isolate genomic DNA from tumor tissue.

The rearranged chain carries TRBV19 and TRBJ1-1; TRBD1 aligns with 8 central bases. The source of this sequence is a person between 40 and 80 years old with oral cavity squamous cell carcinoma. This material consisted of tumor tissue, taken after nivolumab (anti-PD-1) treatment. The sequenced DNA is TGTGCCAGCAGGACAGGGTCTAATGAAGCTTTCTTT. Translated, this gives CASRTGSNEAFF. Here the CDR3 is joined to the reference TRBV19 and TRBJ1-1 genes, and the full variable domain is: DGGITQSPKYLFRKEGQNVTLSCEQNLNHDAMYWYRQDPGQGLRLIYYSQIVNDFQKGDIAEGYSVSREKKESFPLTVTSAQKNPTAFYLCASRTGSNEAFFGQGTRLTVV.